This section outlines one T cell receptor (beta chain) sequence together with its context. The data are from a study of control samples from healthy donors and cancer patients. CDR1 and CDR2 from the germline V gene are LGHNA and YSLEER. Trimming cost V 0 bases and J 7 bases, with 10 bases left between them. CDR3 size: 15 residues. Repertoires were generated with immunoSEQ multiplex PCR, while TCRdb's copy carries only in-frame clones and drops some. The top ten hold roughly 18% of the sample, which has over 100,000 clones, roughly 89% seen once. The sample taken for sequencing was blood. This sequence was found in a woman aged 50 to 60 in good health. The genes are TRBV4-3 and TRBJ1-6; D gene ambiguous. The CDR3 region is CASSQDPDLNSPLHF. CDR3 nucleotide sequence: TGCGCCAGCAGCCAAGATCCAGACCTGAATTCACCCCTCCACTTT.